The 2 T cell receptor beta chains presented below share a single source sample, sequenced in a study of blood T cells in healthy people across ages. PCR was performed a second time for about 6 to 12 cycles using a sample-barcoded 5' primer and a J-beta primer mix. Each CDR3 protein gets one entry after TCRdb re-called the 5' RACE reads with MiXCR. There are about 1.5 million distinct CDR3 sequences in the sample; less than 45% occur only once, and less than 5% lies in the top ten. The specimen was blood. These receptors were obtained from a woman between 18 and 29 years old in good health.

V is TRBV7-2 and J is TRBJ2-5; TRBD2 matches at 13 bases. This CDR3 comprises 15 residues. CDR1 SGHTA and CDR2 FQGNSA come from the germline V gene. With V trimmed by 7 bases and J by 11 bases, 13 bases remained unmatched. DNA for the CDR3: TGTGCCAGCACCGTACTAGCGGGGGGGTACAATGAGCAGTACTTC. Encoded protein: CASTVLAGGYNEQYF.

V gene TRBV7-9 combines with J gene TRBJ2-3; possibly TRBD2 for D (5 bases). CDR1 and CDR2 from the germline V gene are SEHNR and FQNEAQ (reference sequence). The CDR3 sequence is 17 residues long. V was cut by 4 bases and J by 3 bases, with 20 bases left in between. The CDR3 nucleotides read TGTGCCAGCAGCTCTTTCCCCCAGGCGGGCGGTACAGATACGCAGTATTTT. Translation: CASSSFPQAGGTDTQYF.